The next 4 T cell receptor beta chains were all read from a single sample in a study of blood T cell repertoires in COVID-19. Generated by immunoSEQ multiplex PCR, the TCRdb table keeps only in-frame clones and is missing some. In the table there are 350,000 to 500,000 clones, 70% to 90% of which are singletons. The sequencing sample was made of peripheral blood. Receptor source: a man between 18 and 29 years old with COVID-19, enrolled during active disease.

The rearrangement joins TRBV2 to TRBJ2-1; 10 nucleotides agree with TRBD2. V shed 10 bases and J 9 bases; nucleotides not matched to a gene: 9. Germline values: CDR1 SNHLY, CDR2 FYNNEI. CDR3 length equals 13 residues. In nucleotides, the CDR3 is TGTGCCACACCTAGCGGGAGTCTCCCTGAGCAGTTCTTC. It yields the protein CATPSGSLPEQFF.

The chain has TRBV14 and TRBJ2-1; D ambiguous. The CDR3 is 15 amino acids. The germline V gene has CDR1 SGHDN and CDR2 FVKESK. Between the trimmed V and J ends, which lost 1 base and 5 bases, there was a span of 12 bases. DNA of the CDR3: TGTGCCAGCAGCCAAGCTATCCAGGTGCACAATGAGCAGTTCTTC. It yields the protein CASSQAIQVHNEQFF.

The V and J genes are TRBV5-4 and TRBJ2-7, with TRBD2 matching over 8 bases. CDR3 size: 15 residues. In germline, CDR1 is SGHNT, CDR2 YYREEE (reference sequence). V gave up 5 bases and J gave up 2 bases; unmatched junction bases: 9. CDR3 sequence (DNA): TGTGCCAGCAGTCCGTCGGGGGGGCCCCCCTACGAGCAGTACTTC. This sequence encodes CASSPSGGPPYEQYF.

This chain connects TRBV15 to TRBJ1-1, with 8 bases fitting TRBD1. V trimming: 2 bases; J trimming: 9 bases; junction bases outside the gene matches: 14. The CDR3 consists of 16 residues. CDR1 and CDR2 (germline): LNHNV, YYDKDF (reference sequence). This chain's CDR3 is CATSRISGQGRDKAFF. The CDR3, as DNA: TGTGCCACCAGCAGAATTTCAGGACAGGGAAGAGATAAAGCTTTCTTT.